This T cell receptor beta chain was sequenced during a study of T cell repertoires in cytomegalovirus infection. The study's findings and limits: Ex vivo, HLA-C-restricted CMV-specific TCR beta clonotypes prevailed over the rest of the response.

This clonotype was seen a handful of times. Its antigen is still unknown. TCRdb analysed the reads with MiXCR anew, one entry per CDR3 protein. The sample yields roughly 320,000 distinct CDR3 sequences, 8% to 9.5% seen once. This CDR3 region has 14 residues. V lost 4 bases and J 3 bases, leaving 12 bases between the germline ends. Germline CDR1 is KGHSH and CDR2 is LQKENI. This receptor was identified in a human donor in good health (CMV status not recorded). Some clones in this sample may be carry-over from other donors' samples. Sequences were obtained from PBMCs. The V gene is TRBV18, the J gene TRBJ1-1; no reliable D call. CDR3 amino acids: CASSRGRTDTEAFF. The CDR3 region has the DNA TGTGCCAGCTCACGAGGACGGACCGACACTGAAGCTTTCTTT.